A single T cell receptor beta chain is shown here with its context. The target antigen is unknown. This entry belongs to a study of OX40 agonist ivuxolimab in advanced cancers. Overall study: At 65% to 90% male, the cohort had a mean age of roughly 60 years, ranging from roughly 23 to 80. Checkpoint inhibitors had been given previously to roughly 40% of patients. Study observations and caveats: CD8+ T cells were the subset that, on average, had more expanded clones than CD4+. A proportion of nonresponders additionally exhibited low normalized T-cell clonal expansion.

Using immunoSEQ multiplex PCR, the repertoire was profiled, and TCRdb retains in-frame clones only, with some absent. Among about 79,000 clones listed, approximately 86% were seen once. Losses at the gene ends were 4 bases for V and 5 bases for J; bases not matched to a gene: 5. The germline CDR1 and CDR2 sequences are SGHNT and YYREEE (reference sequence). The CDR3 has 16 residues. V gene TRBV5-4 combines with J gene TRBJ2-2, with 13 bases matching TRBD2. The sequences come from CD4+ or CD8+ T cells sorted from blood, collected in a trial of the OX40 agonist ivuxolimab. The origin of this receptor is an adult with an advanced solid tumor such as melanoma, head and neck, liver or kidney cancer. In DNA, the CDR3 is TGTGCCAGCAGCCCATGGACTAGCGGGAGAACCGGGGAGCTGTTTTTT. Its protein is CASSPWTSGRTGELFF.